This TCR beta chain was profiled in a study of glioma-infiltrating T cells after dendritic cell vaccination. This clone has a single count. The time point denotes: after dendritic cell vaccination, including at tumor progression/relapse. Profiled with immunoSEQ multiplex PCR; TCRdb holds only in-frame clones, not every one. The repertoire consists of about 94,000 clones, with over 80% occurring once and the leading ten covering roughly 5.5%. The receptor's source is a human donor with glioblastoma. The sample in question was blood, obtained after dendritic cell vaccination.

The CDR3 protein is CAWTPVNTEAFF. The CDR3 DNA reads as TGTGCCTGGACCCCAGTAAACACTGAAGCTTTCTTT. V usage is TRBV30 and J usage is TRBJ1-1, with D hard to call. Germline loops: CDR1 GTSNPN, CDR2 SVGIG (reference sequence). The CDR3 covers 12 residues. Deletions cut 4 bases from V and 2 bases from J, with 8 bases between. Supplemented by reference TRBV30 and TRBJ1-1, the full variable domain reads SQTIHQWPATLVQPVGSPLSLECTVEGTSNPNLYWYRQAAGRGLQLLFYSVGIGQISSEVPQNLSASRPQDRQFILSSKKLLLSDSGFYLCAWTPVNTEAFFGQGTRLTVV.